The clone carrying this T cell receptor beta chain turned up a few times. Trimming cost V 0 bases and J 4 bases, with 5 bases left between them. Germline CDR1 SGHRS, CDR2 YFSETQ. There are 13 residues in the CDR3. The method was immunoSEQ multiplex PCR; TCRdb's version includes in-frame clones alone and lacks a portion of them. Of some 50,000 clones listed, about 92% are singletons. The sample originates from a study of T cell changes during pregnancy in multiple sclerosis. Here the sequenced sample was CD4+ T cells from peripheral blood mononuclear cells, taken in the second trimester of pregnancy. The sequence was obtained from a female donor with multiple sclerosis, enrolled in a pregnancy study. The gene calls are TRBV5-1 and TRBJ1-5, with D uncertain. The CDR3 here is CASSLDGNQPQHF. The CDR3 DNA is TGCGCCAGCAGCTTGGACGGTAATCAGCCCCAGCATTTT.